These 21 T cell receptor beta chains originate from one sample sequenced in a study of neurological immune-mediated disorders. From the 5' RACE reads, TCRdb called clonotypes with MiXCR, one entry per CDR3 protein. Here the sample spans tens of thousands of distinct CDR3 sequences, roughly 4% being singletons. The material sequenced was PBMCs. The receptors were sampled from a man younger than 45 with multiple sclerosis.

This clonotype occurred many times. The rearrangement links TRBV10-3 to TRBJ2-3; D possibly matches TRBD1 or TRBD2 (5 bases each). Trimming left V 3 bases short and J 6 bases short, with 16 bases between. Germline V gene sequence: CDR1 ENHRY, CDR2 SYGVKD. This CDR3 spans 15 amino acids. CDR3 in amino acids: CAISDGDPSGDTQYF. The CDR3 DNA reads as TGTGCCATCAGTGATGGGGACCCCAGCGGCGATACGCAGTATTTT.

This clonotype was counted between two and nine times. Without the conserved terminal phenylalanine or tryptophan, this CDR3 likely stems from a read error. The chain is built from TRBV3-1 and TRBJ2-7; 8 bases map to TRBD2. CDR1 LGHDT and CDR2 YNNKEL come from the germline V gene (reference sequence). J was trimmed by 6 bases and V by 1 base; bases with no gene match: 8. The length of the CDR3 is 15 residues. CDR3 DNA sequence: TGTGCCAGCAGCCAAGCATCAGGCGGGAGGAGCGAGCAGTACAAC. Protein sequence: CASSQASGGRSEQYN.

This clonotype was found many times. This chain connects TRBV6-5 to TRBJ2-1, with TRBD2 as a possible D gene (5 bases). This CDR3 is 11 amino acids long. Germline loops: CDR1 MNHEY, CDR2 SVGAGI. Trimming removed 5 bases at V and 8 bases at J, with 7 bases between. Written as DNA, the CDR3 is TGTGCCAGCAGTAACGGGGATGAGCAGTTCTTC. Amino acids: CASSNGDEQFF.

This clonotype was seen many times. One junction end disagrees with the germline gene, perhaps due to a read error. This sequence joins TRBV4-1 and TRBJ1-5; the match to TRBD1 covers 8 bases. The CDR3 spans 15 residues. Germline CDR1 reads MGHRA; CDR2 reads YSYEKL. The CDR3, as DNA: TGCGCCAGCAGCCAAGCCCCTGGACAGGGAGAGCCCCAGAATTTT. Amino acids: CASSQAPGQGEPQNF.

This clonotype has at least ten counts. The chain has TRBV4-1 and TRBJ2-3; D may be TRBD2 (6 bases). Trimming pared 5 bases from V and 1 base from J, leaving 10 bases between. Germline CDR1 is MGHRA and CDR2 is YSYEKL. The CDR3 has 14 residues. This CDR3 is CASSFRGGTDTQYF. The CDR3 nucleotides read TGCGCCAGCAGCTTCCGCGGGGGCACAGATACGCAGTATTTT.

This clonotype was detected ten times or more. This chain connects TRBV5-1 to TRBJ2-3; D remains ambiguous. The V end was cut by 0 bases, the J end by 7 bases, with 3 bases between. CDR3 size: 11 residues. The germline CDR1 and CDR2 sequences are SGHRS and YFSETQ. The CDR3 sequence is CASSLENTQYF. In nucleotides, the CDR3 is TGCGCCAGCAGCTTGGAGAATACGCAGTATTTT.

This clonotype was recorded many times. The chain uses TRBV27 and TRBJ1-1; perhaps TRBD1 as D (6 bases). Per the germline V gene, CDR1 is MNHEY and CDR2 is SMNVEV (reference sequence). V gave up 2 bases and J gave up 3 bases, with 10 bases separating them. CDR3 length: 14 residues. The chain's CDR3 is CASSLQGTYTEAFF. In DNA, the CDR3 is TGTGCCAGCAGTTTACAGGGGACCTACACTGAAGCTTTCTTT.

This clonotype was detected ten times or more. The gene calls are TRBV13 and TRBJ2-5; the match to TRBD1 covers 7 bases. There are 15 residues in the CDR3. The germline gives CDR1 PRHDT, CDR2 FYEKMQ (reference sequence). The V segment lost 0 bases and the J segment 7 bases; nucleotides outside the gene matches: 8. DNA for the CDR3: TGTGCCAGCAGCTTAGGAGGGACAGAATGGGGGACCCAGTACTTC. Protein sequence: CASSLGGTEWGTQYF. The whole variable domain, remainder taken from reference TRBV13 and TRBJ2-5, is AAGVIQSPRHLIKEKRETATLKCYPIPRHDTVYWYQQGPGQDPQFLISFYEKMQSDKGSIPDRFSAQQFSDYHSELNMSSLELGDSALYFCASSLGGTEWGTQYFGPGTRLLVL.

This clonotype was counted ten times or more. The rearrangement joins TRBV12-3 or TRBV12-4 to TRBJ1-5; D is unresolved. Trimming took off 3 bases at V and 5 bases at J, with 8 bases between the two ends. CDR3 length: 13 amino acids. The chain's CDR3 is CASSFSPDQPQHF. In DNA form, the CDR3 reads TGTGCCAGCAGTTTTAGCCCTGATCAGCCCCAGCATTTT.

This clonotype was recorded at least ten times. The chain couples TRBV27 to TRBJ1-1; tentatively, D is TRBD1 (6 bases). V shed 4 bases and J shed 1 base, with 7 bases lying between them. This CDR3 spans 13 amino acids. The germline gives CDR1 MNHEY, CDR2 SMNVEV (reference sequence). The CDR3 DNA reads TGTGCCAGCAGTTCCAGGGGGAACACTGAAGCTTTCTTT. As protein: CASSSRGNTEAFF.

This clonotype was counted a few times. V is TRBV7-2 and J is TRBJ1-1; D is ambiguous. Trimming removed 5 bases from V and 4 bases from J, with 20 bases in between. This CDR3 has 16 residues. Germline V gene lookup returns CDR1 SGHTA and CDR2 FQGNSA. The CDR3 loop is CASSLRGSTGSTEAFF. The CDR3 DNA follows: TGTGCCAGCAGCCTGCGAGGTTCTACTGGGAGCACTGAAGCTTTCTTT.

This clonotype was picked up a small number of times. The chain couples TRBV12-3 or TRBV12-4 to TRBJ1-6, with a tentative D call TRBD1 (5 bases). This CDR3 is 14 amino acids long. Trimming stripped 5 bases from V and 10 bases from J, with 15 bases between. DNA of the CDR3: TGTGCCAGCAGTCCGGGACTGCCGGGGTCACCCCTCCACTTT. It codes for CASSPGLPGSPLHF.

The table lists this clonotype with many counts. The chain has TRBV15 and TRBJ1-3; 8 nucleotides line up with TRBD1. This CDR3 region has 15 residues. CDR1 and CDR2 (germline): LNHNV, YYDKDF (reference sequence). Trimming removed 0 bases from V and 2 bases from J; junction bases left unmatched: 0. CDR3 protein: CATSRDRGPGNTIYF. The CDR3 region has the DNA TGTGCCACCAGCAGAGACAGGGGGCCTGGAAACACCATATATTTT.

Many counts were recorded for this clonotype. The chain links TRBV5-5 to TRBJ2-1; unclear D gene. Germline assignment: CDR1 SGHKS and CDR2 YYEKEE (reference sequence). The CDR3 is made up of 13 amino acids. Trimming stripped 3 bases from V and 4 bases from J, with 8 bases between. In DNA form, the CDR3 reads TGTGCCAGCAGCTCCGAAATGTACAATGAGCAGTTCTTC. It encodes CASSSEMYNEQFF.

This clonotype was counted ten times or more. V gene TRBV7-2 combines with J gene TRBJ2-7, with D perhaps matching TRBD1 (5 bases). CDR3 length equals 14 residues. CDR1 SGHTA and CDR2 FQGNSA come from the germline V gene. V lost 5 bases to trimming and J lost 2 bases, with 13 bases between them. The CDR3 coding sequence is TGTGCCAGCAGCCCCAGGCCAGGGCCCTACGAGCAGTACTTC. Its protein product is CASSPRPGPYEQYF.

The CDR3 protein is CASSLGKGNYGYTF. In DNA form, the CDR3 reads TGTGCCAGCAGTTTAGGAAAGGGGAACTATGGCTACACCTTC. V usage is TRBV28 and J usage is TRBJ1-2; D perhaps matches TRBD1 (5 bases). V lost 2 bases and J lost 2, with 9 bases in between. Germline CDR1 MDHEN, CDR2 SYDVKM. The CDR3 contains 14 residues.

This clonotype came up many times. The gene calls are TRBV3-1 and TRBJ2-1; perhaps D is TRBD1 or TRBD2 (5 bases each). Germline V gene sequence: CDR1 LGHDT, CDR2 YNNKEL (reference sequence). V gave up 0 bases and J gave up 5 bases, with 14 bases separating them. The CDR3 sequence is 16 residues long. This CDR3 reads CASSQDGDPRDNEQFF. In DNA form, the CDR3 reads TGTGCCAGCAGCCAAGACGGGGACCCACGGGACAATGAGCAGTTCTTC.

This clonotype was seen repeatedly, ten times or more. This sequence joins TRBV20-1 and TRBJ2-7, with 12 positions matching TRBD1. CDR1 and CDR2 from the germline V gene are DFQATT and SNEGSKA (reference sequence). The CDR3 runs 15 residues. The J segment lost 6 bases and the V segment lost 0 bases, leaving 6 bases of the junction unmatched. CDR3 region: CSARDSGQGAGEQYF. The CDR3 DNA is TGCAGTGCTAGAGATTCGGGACAGGGGGCGGGCGAGCAGTACTTC.

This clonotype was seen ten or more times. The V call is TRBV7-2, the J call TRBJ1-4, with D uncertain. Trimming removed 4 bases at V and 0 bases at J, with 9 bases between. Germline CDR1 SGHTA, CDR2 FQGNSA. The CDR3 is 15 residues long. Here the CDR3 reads CASSSLGTTNEKLFF. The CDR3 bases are TGTGCCAGCAGCTCGTTAGGGACAACTAATGAAAAACTGTTTTTT.

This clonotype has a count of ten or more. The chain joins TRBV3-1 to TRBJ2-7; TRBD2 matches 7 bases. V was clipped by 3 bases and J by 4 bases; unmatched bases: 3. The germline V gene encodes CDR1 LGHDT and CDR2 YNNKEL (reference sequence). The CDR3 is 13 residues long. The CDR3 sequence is CASSQGTIYEQYF. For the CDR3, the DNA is TGTGCCAGCAGCCAGGGGACTATTTACGAGCAGTACTTC.

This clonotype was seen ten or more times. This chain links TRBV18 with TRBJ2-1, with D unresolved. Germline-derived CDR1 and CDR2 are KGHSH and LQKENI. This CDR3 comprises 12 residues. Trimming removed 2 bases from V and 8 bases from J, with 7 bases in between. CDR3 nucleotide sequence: TGTGCCAGCTCACCAAAGACGGATGAGCAGTTCTTC. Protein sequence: CASSPKTDEQFF.